The text below deals with one TCR beta chain. Original data processing: Amplified reference gene primers provided the basis for estimating nucleated cell counts. Profiled with immunoSEQ multiplex PCR; TCRdb holds only in-frame clones, not every one. The D gene and trimming were derived from the DNA, and the V and J assignments and clone size from that table. The sample shows some 150,000 clones, 77% of them seen only once. The sample comes from a study of blood T cell repertoires in COVID-19. In the study overall: Samples came from the United States, Italy and Spain, spanning acute and convalescent COVID-19. Sample material is recorded as cDNA or gDNA derived from T cells, B-cell-depleted T cells, or PBMCs.

The CDR3 has 16 amino acids. Per the germline V gene, CDR1 is MNHEY and CDR2 is SVGAGI. Deletions cut 4 bases from V and 1 base from J, with 14 bases between. This sequence originates from a woman in her 50s with active or convalescent COVID-19. The chain is built from TRBV6-5 and TRBJ1-3; weak D call: TRBD1 (5 bases). The sample was peripheral blood. CDR3: CASSLGGLPSGNTIYF. Here the CDR3 DNA reads TGTGCCAGCAGTTTGGGGGGTCTACCGTCTGGAAACACCATATATTTT.